Presented here are 5 T cell receptor beta chains from one specimen sequenced in a study of T cells in Graves' hyperthyroidism and ophthalmopathy. Authors of the study amplified TCR beta CDR3 regions from RNA transcripts. The HTBI primer set was used in a first-round RT-PCR of the TCR CDR3. TCRdb independently ran MiXCR on the multiplex PCR reads; one entry per CDR3 protein. The sample has more than 250,000 distinct CDR3 sequences, about 16% seen once; the top ten hold about 33%. The specimen was blood. The receptors derive from a woman aged 45-59 years with Graves' hyperthyroidism that later progressed to Graves' ophthalmopathy.

Ten or more counts support this clonotype. The rearrangement links TRBV20-1 to TRBJ2-3; possibly TRBD1 or TRBD2 for D (5 bases each). V lost 4 bases and J 3 bases, leaving 17 bases between the germline ends. This CDR3 is 15 amino acids long. Germline lookup yields CDR1 DFQATT and CDR2 SNEGSKA (reference sequence). The CDR3 is CSAIPGTHATDTQYF. The DNA of the CDR3 is TGCAGTGCTATACCCGGGACGCACGCGACAGATACGCAGTATTTT.

There are a few counts of this clonotype. J is TRBJ1-5 and V is TRBV19; 7 nucleotides align to TRBD1. The J segment lost 6 bases and the V segment lost 6 bases, leaving 11 bases of the junction unmatched. The CDR3 totals 15 residues. Germline V lookup: CDR1 LNHDA, CDR2 SQIVND (reference sequence). CDR3 nucleotide sequence: TGTGCCAGTAGCCCAAACACAGGGGTATTTCAGCCCCAGCATTTT. Its translation is CASSPNTGVFQPQHF.

Ten or more counts support this clonotype. The chain carries TRBV5-6 and TRBJ2-1; D is undetermined. The V and J ends lost 1 base and 6 bases respectively, with 8 bases between them. The CDR3 loop spans 13 amino acids. Germline CDR1 reads SGHDT; CDR2 reads YYEEEE. CDR3 DNA: TGTGCCAGCAGCTTGAATTGGGGCAATGAGCAGTTCTTC. Protein: CASSLNWGNEQFF.

This clonotype was detected ten times or more. The chain couples TRBV28 to TRBJ2-7; 11 bases align to TRBD2. The V gene end was trimmed by 4 bases and the J gene end by 1 base; junction bases not matched to a gene: 6. Germline CDR1 and CDR2: MDHEN and SYDVKM. The CDR3 length is 16 residues. The CDR3 DNA reads as TGTGCCAGCAGTTCCCCCGGGACTAGCGGTTCCTACGAGCAGTACTTC. This sequence encodes CASSSPGTSGSYEQYF.

The chain recombines TRBV19 with TRBJ1-1; the match to TRBD1 covers 7 bases. The CDR3 is 15 amino acids. The V gene's germline CDR1 is LNHDA and CDR2 SQIVND (reference sequence). V was pared by 4 bases and J by 3 bases, with 8 bases of the junction left unmatched. CDR3 protein: CASSTRQGADTEAFF. The DNA for the CDR3 is TGTGCCAGTAGTACAAGACAGGGAGCGGACACTGAAGCTTTCTTT.